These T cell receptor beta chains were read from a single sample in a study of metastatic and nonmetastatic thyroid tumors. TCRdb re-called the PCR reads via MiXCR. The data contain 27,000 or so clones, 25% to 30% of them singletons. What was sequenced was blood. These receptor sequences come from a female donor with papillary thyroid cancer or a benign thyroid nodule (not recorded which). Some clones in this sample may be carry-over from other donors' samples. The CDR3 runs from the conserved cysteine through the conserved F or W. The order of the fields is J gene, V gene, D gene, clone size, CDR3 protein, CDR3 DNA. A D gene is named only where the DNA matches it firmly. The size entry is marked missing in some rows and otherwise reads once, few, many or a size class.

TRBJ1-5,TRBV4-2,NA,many,CASSQSTGSNQPQHF,TGTGCCAGCAGCCAAAGTACAGGGAGCAATCAGCCCCAGCATTTT
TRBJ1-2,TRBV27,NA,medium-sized,CASGRFHGGNGYTF,TGTGCCAGCGGGCGATTTCATGGGGGTAACGGCTACACCTTC
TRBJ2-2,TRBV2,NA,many,CASRRDSQNTGELFF,TGTGCCAGCAGGAGGGACTCCCAGAACACCGGGGAGCTGTTTTTT
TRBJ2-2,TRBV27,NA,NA,CASSSTWTSTGELFF,TGTGCCAGCAGTTCAACCTGGACATCCACCGGTGAGCTGTTTTTT
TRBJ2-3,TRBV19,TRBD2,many,CASSTGLGTDTQYF,TGTGCCAGTAGCACAGGACTAGGCACAGATACGCAGTATTTT
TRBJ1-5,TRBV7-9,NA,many,CASSRGAGAVNQPQHF,TGTGCCAGCAGCAGGGGGGCAGGGGCGGTCAATCAGCCCCAGCATTTT
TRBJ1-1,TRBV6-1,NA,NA,CASSDGTVNTEAFF,TGTGCCAGCAGTGACGGGACGGTGAACACTGAAGCTTTCTTT
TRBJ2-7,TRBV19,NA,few,CASHRDNPLAYF,TGTGCCAGTCACCGGGATAACCCCTTAGCGTACTTC
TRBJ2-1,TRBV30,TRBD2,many,CAWSGGWNEQFF,TGTGCCTGGAGCGGGGGGTGGAATGAGCAGTTCTTC
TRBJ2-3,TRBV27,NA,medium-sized,CASRQNQWSTDTQYF,TGTGCCAGCAGGCAGAACCAGTGGAGCACAGATACGCAGTATTTT
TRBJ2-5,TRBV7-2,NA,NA,CASSKPRALEETQYF,TGTGCCAGCAGCAAACCACGGGCCCTGGAAGAGACCCAGTACTTC
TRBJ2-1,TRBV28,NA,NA,CASSQGSNNEQFF,TGTGCCAGCAGTCAGGGATCCAACAATGAGCAGTTCTTC
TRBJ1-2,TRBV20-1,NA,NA,CSAVHVYGYTF,TGCAGTGCAGTCCATGTATATGGCTACACCTTC
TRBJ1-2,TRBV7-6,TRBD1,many,CASSPTGQGYTNYGYTF,TGTGCCAGCAGTCCTACGGGACAGGGTTACACTAACTATGGCTACACCTTC
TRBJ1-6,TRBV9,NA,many,CASRGSTGGSPLHF,TGTGCCAGCAGAGGCTCAACTGGGGGCTCACCCCTCCACTTT
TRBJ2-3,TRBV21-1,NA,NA,CASGTGASAEESADTQYF,TGTGCCAGCGGTACAGGAGCGTCCGCCGAAGAGTCGGCAGATACGCAGTATTTT
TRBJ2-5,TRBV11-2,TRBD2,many,CASSRSGSQETQYF,TGTGCCAGCAGCCGGAGCGGGAGTCAAGAGACCCAGTACTTC